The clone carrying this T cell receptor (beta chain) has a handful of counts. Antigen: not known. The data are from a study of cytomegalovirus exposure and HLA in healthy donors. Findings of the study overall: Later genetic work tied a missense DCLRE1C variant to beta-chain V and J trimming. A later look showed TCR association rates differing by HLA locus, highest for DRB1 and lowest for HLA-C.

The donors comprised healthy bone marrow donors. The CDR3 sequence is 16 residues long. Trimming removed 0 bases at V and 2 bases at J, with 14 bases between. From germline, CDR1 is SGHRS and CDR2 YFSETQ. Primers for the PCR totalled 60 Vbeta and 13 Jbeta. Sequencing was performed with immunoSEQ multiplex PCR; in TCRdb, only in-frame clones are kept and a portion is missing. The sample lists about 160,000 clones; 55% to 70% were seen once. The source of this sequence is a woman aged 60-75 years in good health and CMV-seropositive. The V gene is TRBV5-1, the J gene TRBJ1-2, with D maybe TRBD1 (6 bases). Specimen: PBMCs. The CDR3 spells CASSLEFDRPNYGYTF. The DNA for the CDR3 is TGCGCCAGCAGCTTGGAGTTCGACAGGCCCAACTATGGCTACACCTTC.